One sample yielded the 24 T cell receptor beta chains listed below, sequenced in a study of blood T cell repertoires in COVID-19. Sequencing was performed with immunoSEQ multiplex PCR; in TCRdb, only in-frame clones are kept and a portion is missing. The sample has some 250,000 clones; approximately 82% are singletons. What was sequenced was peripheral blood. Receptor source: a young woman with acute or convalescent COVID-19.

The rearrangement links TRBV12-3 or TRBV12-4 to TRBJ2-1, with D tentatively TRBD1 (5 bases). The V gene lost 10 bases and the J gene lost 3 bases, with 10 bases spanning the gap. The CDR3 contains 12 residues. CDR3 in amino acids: CATSTDYNEQFF. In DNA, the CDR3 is TGTGCCACTTCGACAGACTACAATGAGCAGTTCTTC.

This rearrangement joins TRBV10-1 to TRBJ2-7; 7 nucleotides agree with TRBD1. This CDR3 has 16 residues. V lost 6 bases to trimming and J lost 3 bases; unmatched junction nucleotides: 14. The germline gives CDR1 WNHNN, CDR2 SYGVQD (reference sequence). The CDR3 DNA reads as TGCGCCAGCAGCGCCCTTGACAGGGACCATTTCTACGAGCAGTACTTC. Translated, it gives CASSALDRDHFYEQYF.

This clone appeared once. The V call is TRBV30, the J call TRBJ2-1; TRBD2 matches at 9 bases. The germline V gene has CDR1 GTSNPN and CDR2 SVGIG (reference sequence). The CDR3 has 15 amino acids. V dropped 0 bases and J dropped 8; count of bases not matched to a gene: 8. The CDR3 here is CAWSVWGGRAYEQFF. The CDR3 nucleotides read TGTGCCTGGAGTGTTTGGGGCGGGAGGGCCTATGAGCAGTTCTTC.

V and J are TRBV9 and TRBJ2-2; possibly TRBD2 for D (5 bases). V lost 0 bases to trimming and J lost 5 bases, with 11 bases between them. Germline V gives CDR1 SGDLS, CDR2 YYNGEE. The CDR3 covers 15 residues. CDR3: CASSVGGSMTGELFF. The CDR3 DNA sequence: TGTGCCAGCAGCGTAGGAGGGTCCATGACCGGGGAGCTGTTTTTT.

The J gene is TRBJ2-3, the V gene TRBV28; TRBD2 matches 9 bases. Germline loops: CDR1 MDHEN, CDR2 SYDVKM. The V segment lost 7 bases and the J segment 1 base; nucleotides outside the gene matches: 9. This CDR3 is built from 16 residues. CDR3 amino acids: CASTSGGRVRTDTQYF. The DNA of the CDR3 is TGTGCCAGCACCTCAGGCGGGAGGGTCCGCACAGATACGCAGTATTTT.

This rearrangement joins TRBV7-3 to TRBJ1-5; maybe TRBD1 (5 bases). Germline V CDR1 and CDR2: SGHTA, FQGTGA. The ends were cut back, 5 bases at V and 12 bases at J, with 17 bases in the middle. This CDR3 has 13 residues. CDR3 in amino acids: CASSPQDGGIQHF. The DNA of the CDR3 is TGTGCCAGCAGCCCCCAGGACGGGGGAATCCAGCATTTT.

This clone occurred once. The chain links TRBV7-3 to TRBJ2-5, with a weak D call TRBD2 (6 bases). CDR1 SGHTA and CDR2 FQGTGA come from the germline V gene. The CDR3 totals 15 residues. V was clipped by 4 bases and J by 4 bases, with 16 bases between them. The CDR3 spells CASSSNSGQGETQYF. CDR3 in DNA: TGTGCCAGCAGCTCAAATAGCGGCCAGGGAGAGACCCAGTACTTC.

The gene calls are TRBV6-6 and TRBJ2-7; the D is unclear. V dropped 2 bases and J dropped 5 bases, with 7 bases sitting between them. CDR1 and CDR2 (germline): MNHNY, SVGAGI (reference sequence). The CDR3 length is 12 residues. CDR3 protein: CASSYAVHEQYF. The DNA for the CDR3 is TGTGCCAGCAGTTACGCGGTCCACGAGCAGTACTTC.

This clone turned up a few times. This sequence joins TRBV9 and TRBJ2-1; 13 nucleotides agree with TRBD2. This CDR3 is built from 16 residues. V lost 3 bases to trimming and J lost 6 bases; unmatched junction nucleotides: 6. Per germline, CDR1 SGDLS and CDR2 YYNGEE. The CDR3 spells CASSASGTSGANEQFF. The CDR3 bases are TGTGCCAGCAGCGCGTCCGGGACTAGCGGGGCCAATGAGCAGTTCTTC.

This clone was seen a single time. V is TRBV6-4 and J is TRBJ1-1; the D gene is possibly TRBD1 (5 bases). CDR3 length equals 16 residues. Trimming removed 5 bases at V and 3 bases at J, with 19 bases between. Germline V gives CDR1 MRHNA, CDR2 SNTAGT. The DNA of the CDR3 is TGTGCCAGCAGTTCCGGGAGCCTCCCCAGGGACACTGAAGCTTTCTTT. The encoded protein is CASSSGSLPRDTEAFF.

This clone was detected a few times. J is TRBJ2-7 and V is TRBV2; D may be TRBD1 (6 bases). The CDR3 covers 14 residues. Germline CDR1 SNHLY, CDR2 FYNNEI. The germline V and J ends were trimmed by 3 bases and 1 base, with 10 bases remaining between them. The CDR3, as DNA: TGTGCCAGCAGTGATTGGACAGTGTCCTACGAGCAGTACTTC. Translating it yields CASSDWTVSYEQYF.

The CDR3 DNA is TGTGCCAGCAGTACCCCCCGCCAGGGATCCTACGAGCAGTACTTC. Encoded protein: CASSTPRQGSYEQYF. This chain links TRBV6-2 or TRBV6-3 with TRBJ2-7; TRBD1 is a possible D gene (5 bases). Germline V gene sequence: CDR1 MNHEY, CDR2 SVGEGT. This CDR3 comprises 15 residues. V lost 5 bases, J lost 1 base, and 15 bases lay in between.

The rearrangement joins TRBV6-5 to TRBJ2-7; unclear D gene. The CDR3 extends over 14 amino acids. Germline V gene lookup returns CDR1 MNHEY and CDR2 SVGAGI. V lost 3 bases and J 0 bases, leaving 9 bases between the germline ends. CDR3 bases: TGTGCCAGCAGTTATTACAGCAGCTCCTACGAGCAGTACTTC. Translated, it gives CASSYYSSSYEQYF.

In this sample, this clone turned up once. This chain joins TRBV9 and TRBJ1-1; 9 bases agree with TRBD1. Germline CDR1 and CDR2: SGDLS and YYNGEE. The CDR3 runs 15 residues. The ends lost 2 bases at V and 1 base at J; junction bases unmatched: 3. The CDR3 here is CASSVTGGKNTEAFF. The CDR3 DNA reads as TGTGCCAGCAGCGTGACAGGGGGAAAGAACACTGAAGCTTTCTTT.

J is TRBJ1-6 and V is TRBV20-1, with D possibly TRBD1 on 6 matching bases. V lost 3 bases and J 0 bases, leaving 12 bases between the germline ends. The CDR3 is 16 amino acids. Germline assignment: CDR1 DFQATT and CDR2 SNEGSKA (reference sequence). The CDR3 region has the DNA TGCAGTGCTAGTGCGGGGGGGCACTCCTATAATTCACCCCTCCACTTT. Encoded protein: CSASAGGHSYNSPLHF.

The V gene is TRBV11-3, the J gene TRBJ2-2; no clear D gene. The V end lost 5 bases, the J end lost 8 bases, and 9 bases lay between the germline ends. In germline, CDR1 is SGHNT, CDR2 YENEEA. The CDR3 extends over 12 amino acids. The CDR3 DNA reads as TGTGCCAGCAGCCAACGGGTGGGGGAGCTGTTTTTT. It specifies CASSQRVGELFF.

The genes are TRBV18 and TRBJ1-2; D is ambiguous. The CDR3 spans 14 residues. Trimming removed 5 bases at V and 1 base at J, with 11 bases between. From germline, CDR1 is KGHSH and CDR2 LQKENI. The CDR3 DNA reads TGTGCCAGCTCATCTAGCTCGGGTAACTATGGCTACACCTTC. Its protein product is CASSSSSGNYGYTF.

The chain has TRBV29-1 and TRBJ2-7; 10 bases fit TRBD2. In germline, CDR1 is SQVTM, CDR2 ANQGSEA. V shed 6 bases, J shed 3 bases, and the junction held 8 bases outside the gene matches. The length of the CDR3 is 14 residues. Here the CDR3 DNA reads TGCAGCGTCGGCCTAGCGGGAGTAGGCTACGAGCAGTACTTC. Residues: CSVGLAGVGYEQYF.

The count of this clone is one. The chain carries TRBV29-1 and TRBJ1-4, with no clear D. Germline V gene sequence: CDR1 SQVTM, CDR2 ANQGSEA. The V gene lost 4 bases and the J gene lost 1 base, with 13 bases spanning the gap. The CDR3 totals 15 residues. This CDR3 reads CSVVRPGVTNEKLFF. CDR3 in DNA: TGCAGCGTTGTTCGTCCGGGAGTAACTAATGAAAAACTGTTTTTT.

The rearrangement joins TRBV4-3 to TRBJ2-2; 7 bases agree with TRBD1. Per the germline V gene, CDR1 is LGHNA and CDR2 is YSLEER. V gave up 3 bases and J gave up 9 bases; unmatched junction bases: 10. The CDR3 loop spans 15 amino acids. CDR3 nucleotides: TGCGCCAGCAGCCAGGACTTCAGGGGGACCAGGGAGCTGTTTTTT. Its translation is CASSQDFRGTRELFF.

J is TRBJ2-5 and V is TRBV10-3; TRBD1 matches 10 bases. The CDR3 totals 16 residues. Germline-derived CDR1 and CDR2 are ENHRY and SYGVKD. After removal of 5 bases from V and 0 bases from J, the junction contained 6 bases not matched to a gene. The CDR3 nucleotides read TGTGCCATCAGTAAACAGGACAGGGGGGACCAAGAGACCCAGTACTTC. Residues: CAISKQDRGDQETQYF.

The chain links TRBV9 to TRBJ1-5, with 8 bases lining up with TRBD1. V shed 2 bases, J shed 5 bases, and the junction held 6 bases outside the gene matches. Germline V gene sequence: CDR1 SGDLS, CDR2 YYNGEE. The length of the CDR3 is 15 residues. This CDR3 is CASSVSPTGDQPQHF. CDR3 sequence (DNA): TGTGCCAGCAGCGTGTCTCCGACAGGGGATCAGCCCCAGCATTTT.

The CDR3 bases are TGTGCCAGCAGTGAAGGACAGGGGCCGTTCTATGGCTACACCTTC. Its protein product is CASSEGQGPFYGYTF. V usage is TRBV6-1 and J usage is TRBJ1-2, with 8 nucleotides matching TRBD1. After removal of 1 base from V and 4 bases from J, the junction contained 5 bases not matched to a gene. Germline V gene data show CDR1 as MNHNS and CDR2 as SASEGT. The CDR3 has 15 amino acids.

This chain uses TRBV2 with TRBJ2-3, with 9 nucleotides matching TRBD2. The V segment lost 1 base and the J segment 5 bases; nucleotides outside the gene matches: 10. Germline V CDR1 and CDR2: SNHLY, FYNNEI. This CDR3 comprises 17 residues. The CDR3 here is CASSEDWVAGAKDTQYF. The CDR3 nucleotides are TGTGCCAGCAGTGAAGATTGGGTAGCGGGAGCGAAAGATACGCAGTATTTT.